The rows below give T cell receptor beta chains drawn from one sample of a study of Graves' ophthalmopathy and Graves' hyperthyroidism. TCRdb re-analysed the multiplex PCR reads in MiXCR, keeping a single row per CDR3 protein. The data show roughly 400,000 distinct CDR3 sequences, with 15% to 17% seen just once and roughly 7% held by the top ten. Source material: peripheral blood. Every receptor here comes from a woman younger than 35 with stable Graves' hyperthyroidism. CDR3s include the opening cysteine and the closing phenylalanine or tryptophan. A D gene is named only where the DNA matches it firmly. Size values are once, few and many counts, or a class for expanded clones, and some rows have none.

d_gene,abundance,v_gene,j_gene,CDR3nt,CDR3aa
-,few,TRBV3-1,TRBJ2-2,TGTGCCCGCACCCGATCCACCGGGGAGCTGTTTTTT,CARTRSTGELFF
-,few,TRBV7-8,TRBJ2-5,TGTGCCAGCAGCTTAGCGCCTAGGGGCCGAGAGACCCAGTACTTC,CASSLAPRGRETQYF
-,-,TRBV5-8,TRBJ2-7,TGTGCCAGCAACTTTCGAGAGTTCGAGCAGTACTTC,CASNFREFEQYF
-,-,TRBV11-2,TRBJ2-2,TGTGCCAGCAGCTTAGTATTCAGGGGGGCTTCTACCGGGGAGCTGTTTTTT,CASSLVFRGASTGELFF
-,many,TRBV20-1,TRBJ2-7,TGCAGTGCTAGTCCGGCAGACTACGAGCAGTACTTC,CSASPADYEQYF
-,many,TRBV19,TRBJ1-5,TGTGCCAGTAGTATATCCTGGGACCAGCCCCAGCATTTT,CASSISWDQPQHF
-,-,TRBV10-1,TRBJ2-2,TGCGCCAGCAGTGTAGCGGAACAAACCGGGGAGCTGTTTTTT,CASSVAEQTGELFF
-,many,TRBV20-1,TRBJ1-5,TGCAGTGCTCTGCGATATAGCAATCAGCCCCAGCATTTT,CSALRYSNQPQHF
TRBD2,-,TRBV9,TRBJ2-7,TGTGCCAGCAGCGTAGACGGGGGGGCCTACGAGCAGTACTTC,CASSVDGGAYEQYF
-,many,TRBV6-1,TRBJ1-5,TGTGCCAGCAACCAGGGGTACAATCAGCCCCAGCATTTT,CASNQGYNQPQHF
TRBD1,-,TRBV6-2/TRBV6-3,TRBJ1-1,TGTGCCAGCAGACCAACAGGGGCCCGACCAACTGAAGCTTTCTTT,CASRPTGARPTEAFF
TRBD1,many,TRBV19,TRBJ1-2,TGTGCCACCGTGATGGGTGAGGGGGCCTATGGCTACACCTTC,CATVMGEGAYGYTF
TRBD2,many,TRBV2,TRBJ2-7,TGTGCCAGCAGTGAAGCTCAGCGGGGGGGCCTCGAGCAGTACTTC,CASSEAQRGGLEQYF
-,-,TRBV7-6,TRBJ1-1,TGTACCAGCAGCTTAGTCCGGGGAACTGAAGCTTTCTTT,CTSSLVRGTEAFF
-,-,TRBV12-3/TRBV12-4,TRBJ1-6,TGTGCCAGCAGTTCCTACCCTGGGGGGGGGCATTCACCCCTCCACTTT,CASSSYPGGGHSPLHF
-,many,TRBV7-8,TRBJ1-2,TGTGCCAGCAGCTTAGGCGAGGGGTTGCTCTATGGCTACACCTTC,CASSLGEGLLYGYTF
-,many,TRBV27,TRBJ2-5,TGTGCCAGCAGGGAGGGGGGCCGAGAGACCCAGTACTTC,CASREGGRETQYF
TRBD1,many,TRBV29-1,TRBJ2-7,TGCAGCGTTGTACAGGGGGCGCGGGAGCAGTACTTC,CSVVQGAREQYF
-,many,TRBV6-1,TRBJ1-2,TGTGCCAGCAAATCGGGGGCGGGGACCTATGGCTACACCTTC,CASKSGAGTYGYTF
-,few,TRBV7-3,TRBJ2-2,TGTGCCAGCAGCTTACGGGGCACAGGGACCGGGGAGCTGTTTTTT,CASSLRGTGTGELFF
-,many,TRBV15,TRBJ1-2,TGTGCCACCAGCAGAGATCGTCTGGGGTGGGGAGATGGCTACACCTTC,CATSRDRLGWGDGYTF
TRBD1,many,TRBV10-3,TRBJ1-1,TGTGCCATCAGGAGCGACAGGGCCACTGAAGCTTTCTTT,CAIRSDRATEAFF
-,-,TRBV12-3/TRBV12-4,TRBJ2-7,TGTGCCAGCAGTTTACCCCCCCGCGGACGATCCTACGAGCAGTACTTC,CASSLPPRGRSYEQYF
TRBD1,many,TRBV19,TRBJ2-5,TGTGCCAGTAGTATAGACATCGGGGGACAGGGAGAGACCCAGTACTTC,CASSIDIGGQGETQYF
-,many,TRBV7-3,TRBJ2-2,TGTGCCAGCAGCCAAGGATCTTGGTTGAACACCGGGGAGCTGTTTTTT,CASSQGSWLNTGELFF
TRBD1,many,TRBV6-1,TRBJ1-2,TGTGCCAGCAGTCAACAGGGGCCGTATGGCTACACCTTC,CASSQQGPYGYTF
TRBD1,many,TRBV4-1,TRBJ1-2,TGCGCCAGCAGCCTCCACGGGACAGGGGGCGTTTCGCTCGGCTATGGCTACACCTTC,CASSLHGTGGVSLGYGYTF
-,many,TRBV6-1,TRBJ2-7,TGTGCCAGCAGCTGGCGACAGACCTACGAGCAGTACTTC,CASSWRQTYEQYF
-,many,TRBV6-1,TRBJ2-7,TGTGCCAGCAGTGAAGGTATCGGACAGTTAAGTTCCTACGAGCAGTACTTC,CASSEGIGQLSSYEQYF
-,few,TRBV13,TRBJ1-6,TGTGCCAGCAGCTTAGCAATGAGCTATAATTCACCCCTCCACTTT,CASSLAMSYNSPLHF
-,-,TRBV12-3/TRBV12-4,TRBJ1-2,TGTGCCAGCAGTTTAGGAGGGGCTCCGCCCACCTCTAGTGGCTACACCTTC,CASSLGGAPPTSSGYTF
-,few,TRBV12-3/TRBV12-4,TRBJ2-5,TGTGCCAGCAGTTTATTCCTAGAAGAGACCCAGTACTTC,CASSLFLEETQYF
-,few,TRBV2,TRBJ2-5,TGTGCCAGCAGTGAAGCGGAAGGGCGGGAGACCCAGTACTTC,CASSEAEGRETQYF
TRBD2,few,TRBV4-1,TRBJ2-7,TGCGCCAGCAGCCAAGATCGGCTAGCGGGAGGCGAGCAGTACTTC,CASSQDRLAGGEQYF
-,-,TRBV12-3/TRBV12-4,TRBJ2-2,TGTGCCAGCAGTTTCTGGACCGCAGCGACCGGGGAGCTGTGTTTT,CASSFWTAATGELCF
-,many,TRBV6-1,TRBJ1-1,TGTGCCAGCAGTCGACCGGACCGACGGAACACTGAAGCTTTCTTT,CASSRPDRRNTEAFF
-,many,TRBV29-1,TRBJ1-1,TGCAGCGTTGAAGCACCGGGACAAGAAGCTTTCTTT,CSVEAPGQEAFF
-,many,TRBV4-2,TRBJ1-1,TGTGCCAGCAGCCAAGAACAGGGTCGAACTGAAGCTTTCTTT,CASSQEQGRTEAFF
TRBD2,many,TRBV15,TRBJ2-7,TGTGCCACCAGCACTTACCGGGAGGGGGCCTACGAGCAGTACTTC,CATSTYREGAYEQYF
TRBD2,many,TRBV7-2,TRBJ2-7,TGTGCCAGCAGCTATATTAGCGGGGACTCCTACGAGCAGTACTTC,CASSYISGDSYEQYF
-,many,TRBV19,TRBJ1-5,TGTGCCAGTAGTATGGGCTACAATCAGCCCCAGCATTTT,CASSMGYNQPQHF
-,many,TRBV19,TRBJ1-1,TGTGCCAGCGAAATTTTTGGTGTAGCTTTCTTT,CASEIFGVAFF
TRBD2,many,TRBV20-1,TRBJ2-7,TGCAGTGGGACTAGCGGTTTTTCCTACGAGCAGTACTTC,CSGTSGFSYEQYF
-,-,TRBV5-1,TRBJ1-1,TGCGCCAGCAGCTTATTTTCATTGAACACTGAAGCTTTCTTT,CASSLFSLNTEAFF
TRBD2,many,TRBV2,TRBJ2-5,TGTGCCAGCAAGTGGAGCGGGGGGGCCTCGTACCAAGAGACCCAGTACTTC,CASKWSGGASYQETQYF
-,many,TRBV7-3,TRBJ2-5,TGTGCCAGCAGCTTAAGCGGGAAGAATAAAGAGACCCAGTACTTC,CASSLSGKNKETQYF
-,many,TRBV27,TRBJ1-1,TGTGCCAGCAGAAGTGGCGGGAACACTGAAGCTTTCTTT,CASRSGGNTEAFF
-,many,TRBV6-2/TRBV6-3,TRBJ1-2,TGTGCCAGCAGAGGCAGGCCCGTTAACTATGGCTACACCTTC,CASRGRPVNYGYTF
TRBD1,many,TRBV12-3/TRBV12-4,TRBJ1-1,TGTGCCAGCAGGTCCCGGGACAGGGCTGAAGCTTTCTTT,CASRSRDRAEAFF